The 4 T cell receptor beta chains below come from one sample, sequenced in a study of blood T cell repertoires in COVID-19 (dated by TCRdb to 2018 to 2020). To prepare the library, the immunoSEQ multiplex PCR assay was applied. TCRdb obtained this table from immuneACCESS and retained in-frame rearrangements with V and J assigned. These tables miss some clones; where compared with another copy, unresolved V genes account for less than half of the shortfall, and the remainder is unexplained. Present in this sample are 75,000 to 95,000 clones, approximately 87% of which were seen just once. The top ten hold over 2.5% of the sample. The specimen sequenced was peripheral blood. The receptors shown here come from a human donor in a cohort sampled during active COVID-19.

The chain couples TRBV18 to TRBJ2-3; 9 bases are a match to TRBD1. J was trimmed by 4 bases and V by 4 bases; bases with no gene match: 9. CDR3 length equals 16 residues. Germline assignment: CDR1 KGHSH and CDR2 LQKENI. The CDR3 is CASSLTGTGNADTQYF. The CDR3 nucleotides read TGTGCCAGCTCACTCACCGGGACAGGGAATGCAGATACGCAGTATTTT.

J is TRBJ1-4 and V is TRBV7-9; 7 positions match TRBD1. Looked up from germline, CDR1 is SEHNR and CDR2 is FQNEAQ (reference sequence). The CDR3 loop spans 14 amino acids. Unmatched junction bases numbered 2, after V lost 2 bases and J lost 5 bases. CDR3 nucleotide sequence: TGTGCCAGCAGCTTACGACAGGGAAATGAAAAACTGTTTTTT. Its translation is CASSLRQGNEKLFF. Full variable domain (remainder filled in from reference TRBV7-9 and TRBJ1-4): DTGVSQNPRHKITKRGQNVTFRCDPISEHNRLYWYRQTLGQGPEFLTYFQNEAQLEKSRLLSDRFSAERPKGSFSTLEIQRTEQGDSAMYLCASSLRQGNEKLFFGSGTQLSVL.

This clone was seen once. This chain connects TRBV18 to TRBJ2-3; 8 positions agree with TRBD1. This CDR3 spans 15 amino acids. Losses at the gene ends were 6 bases for V and 3 bases for J; bases not matched to a gene: 8. Per germline, CDR1 KGHSH and CDR2 LQKENI. The DNA of the CDR3 is TGTGCCAGCTCCCCGCGGACAGGGCAGACAGATACGCAGTATTTT. Translating gives CASSPRTGQTDTQYF.

The V call is TRBV7-9, the J call TRBJ1-2; D is perhaps TRBD1 (5 bases). Trimming took 4 bases from V and 5 from J, leaving 8 bases between them. CDR3 length: 12 amino acids. Germline V gene lookup returns CDR1 SEHNR and CDR2 FQNEAQ (reference sequence). The CDR3 loop reads CASSSRQYGYTF. In DNA, the CDR3 is TGTGCCAGCAGCTCTCGACAGTATGGCTACACCTTC.